This T cell receptor (beta chain) was sequenced in a study of post-analysis software for immune sequencing data. General study findings and limits: Included in a set of roughly five TRBV segments more frequent in patients than controls were TRBV5-6, TRBV5-1 and TRBV20-1. Normalized Chao1 diversity in multiple sclerosis patients fell significantly below that of controls.

Regarding this clonotype: Its specificity is unknown.

Libraries were made from TCR beta cDNA, and they carried unique molecular identifiers. MiXCR, applied by TCRdb to the PCR reads, yields one record per CDR3 protein. Of approximately 570,000 distinct CDR3 sequences in the sample, 44% were seen once. The CDR3 spans 17 residues. Germline values: CDR1 SGHRS, CDR2 YFSETQ. Between the trimmed V and J ends, which lost 7 bases and 0 bases, there was a span of 22 bases. V and J are TRBV5-1 and TRBJ1-2; D may be TRBD1 (5 bases). The specimen was blood. The source of this sequence is a girl between 5 and 17 years old with multiple sclerosis. The CDR3 nucleotides read TGCGCCAGCGGACAAGACTCGACAGTTGTATCTAACTATGGCTACACCTTC. This codes for CASGQDSTVVSNYGYTF.